These 9 T cell receptor beta chains were all obtained from the same sample, sequenced in a study of cytomegalovirus exposure and HLA in healthy donors. Both 60 Vbeta primers and 13 Jbeta primers went into the PCR. Libraries were prepared by immunoSEQ multiplex PCR; TCRdb keeps only in-frame clonotypes and omits some of them. The sample includes 95,000 to 110,000 clones, roughly a tenth of them seen just once. The sample taken for sequencing was PBMCs. The receptor source for this set is a man aged 40-49 years in good health and CMV-seropositive.

In its sample, this clone was seen a few times. V usage is TRBV5-5 and J usage is TRBJ2-3, with a weak D call TRBD1 (6 bases). The CDR3 is 15 amino acids. Looked up from germline, CDR1 is SGHKS and CDR2 is YYEKEE (reference sequence). The V end lost 3 bases, the J end lost 4 bases, and 15 bases lay between the germline ends. CDR3 residues: CASSSNRPGADTQYF. CDR3 nucleotides: TGTGCCAGCAGCTCCAACCGACCAGGGGCAGATACGCAGTATTTT.

The gene calls are TRBV27 and TRBJ2-5; D gene unclear. The CDR3 length is 14 residues. Trimming took 4 bases from V and 4 from J, leaving 13 bases between them. Germline V lookup: CDR1 MNHEY, CDR2 SMNVEV (reference sequence). The CDR3 is CASSYYPLLETQYF. CDR3 sequence (DNA): TGTGCCAGCAGTTACTACCCCCTGCTAGAGACCCAGTACTTC.

This clone was detected only a few times. This chain connects TRBV7-6 to TRBJ2-2, with a weak D call TRBD2 (5 bases). Trimming shortened V by 2 bases and J by 7 bases, and 8 bases separated the two germline ends. The CDR3 totals 13 residues. CDR1 and CDR2 (germline): SGHVS, FNYEAQ. The CDR3, as DNA: TGTGCCAGCAGCTTAAGGGAGATCGGGGAGCTGTTTTTT. As protein: CASSLREIGELFF.

This clone was counted a few times. This chain connects TRBV11-2 to TRBJ2-1, with 8 nucleotides matching TRBD2. The CDR3 spans 18 residues. The V and J ends lost 2 bases and 5 bases, in that order; junction bases with no gene match: 14. Germline V CDR1 and CDR2: SGHAT, FQNNGV. This chain's CDR3 is CASSLIGGSGIINNEQFF. Here the CDR3 DNA reads TGTGCCAGCAGCTTAATCGGGGGTAGCGGGATCATCAACAATGAGCAGTTCTTC.

V is TRBV5-4 and J is TRBJ1-2; a weak D match, TRBD1 (6 bases). Germline lookup yields CDR1 SGHNT and CDR2 YYREEE (reference sequence). The V and J ends lost 4 bases and 4 bases respectively, with 11 bases between them. There are 13 residues in the CDR3. The CDR3 sequence is CASSAGQPYGYTF. CDR3 in DNA: TGTGCCAGCAGCGCCGGACAGCCCTATGGCTACACCTTC.

This clone was found a few times. The chain combines TRBV6-1 with TRBJ2-1; the D gene is possibly TRBD2 (6 bases). CDR1 is MNHNS and CDR2 is SASEGT in the germline V gene. This CDR3 has 15 residues. V shed 7 bases and J shed 0 bases, with 13 bases lying between them. The CDR3 bases are TGTGCCAGCAATCCTTCGGGAGTCTCCTACAATGAGCAGTTCTTC. Encoded protein: CASNPSGVSYNEQFF.

This clone was observed a few times. In DNA form, the CDR3 reads TGTGCCACCTGCGAATCCCCAAACGGCGGGACGGCGAACACTGAAGCTTTCTTT. Protein: CATCESPNGGTANTEAFF. J is TRBJ1-1 and V is TRBV10-3; D is perhaps TRBD1 (5 bases). Trimming shortened V by 10 bases and J by 1 base, and 28 bases separated the two germline ends. CDR3 length equals 18 residues. The germline CDR1 and CDR2 sequences are ENHRY and SYGVKD.

The V and J genes are TRBV11-2 and TRBJ1-2, with 9 positions matching TRBD1. V dropped 2 bases and J dropped 4; count of bases not matched to a gene: 11. This CDR3 region has 17 residues. Germline V gene sequence: CDR1 SGHAT, CDR2 FQNNGV. The CDR3 loop is CASSLHIQDRGGYGYTF. The CDR3 DNA sequence: TGTGCCAGCAGCTTACACATCCAGGACAGGGGCGGCTATGGCTACACCTTC.

The V and J genes are TRBV6-4 and TRBJ2-6; TRBD1 is a possible D gene (5 bases). The germline V and J ends were trimmed by 2 bases and 2 bases, with 7 bases remaining between them. This CDR3 spans 15 amino acids. Germline-derived CDR1 and CDR2 are MRHNA and SNTAGT. The CDR3 reads CASSDRGTGANVLTF. CDR3 nucleotide sequence: TGTGCCAGCAGTGACAGGGGTACTGGGGCCAACGTCCTGACTTTC.